This is a list of T cell receptor beta chains from one sample in a study of cytomegalovirus exposure and HLA in healthy donors. Repertoires were generated with immunoSEQ multiplex PCR, while TCRdb's copy carries only in-frame clones and drops some. The sample holds hundreds of thousands of clones, around 76% seen once. Sequenced sample: PBMCs. Every receptor here comes from a man aged 18 to 29 in good health and CMV-seronegative. CDR3s include the opening cysteine and the closing phenylalanine or tryptophan. A D gene is named only where the DNA matches it firmly. Part of the rows lack a size; the others show once, few, many or a class for expanded clones.

clone size: -
D gene: -
J gene: TRBJ2-7
V gene: TRBV7-9
CDR3 DNA: TGTGCCAGCAGCTGGGGGCAGGACGGATACGAGCAGTACTTC
CDR3 protein: CASSWGQDGYEQYF

clone size: -
D gene: -
J gene: TRBJ2-2
V gene: TRBV27
CDR3 DNA: TGTGCCAGCAGTTTATCCGGGGGCACCGGGGAGCTGTTTTTT
CDR3 protein: CASSLSGGTGELFF

clone size: -
D gene: -
J gene: TRBJ1-3
V gene: TRBV6-6
CDR3 DNA: TGTGCCAGCAACGGTGAGCTGAGAGGAAACACCATATATTTT
CDR3 protein: CASNGELRGNTIYF

clone size: -
D gene: TRBD1
J gene: TRBJ2-7
V gene: TRBV10-3
CDR3 DNA: TGTGCCACCGGACAGGGGATTACCTACGAGCAGTGCTTC
CDR3 protein: CATGQGITYEQCF

clone size: once
D gene: -
J gene: TRBJ2-2
V gene: TRBV2
CDR3 DNA: TGTGCCAGCAGTGAAACAGGGTACACCGGGGAGCTGTTTTTT
CDR3 protein: CASSETGYTGELFF

clone size: -
D gene: -
J gene: TRBJ2-1
V gene: TRBV25-1
CDR3 DNA: TGTGCCACCGAAACAGGTATCTACAATGAGCAGTTCTTC
CDR3 protein: CATETGIYNEQFF

clone size: -
D gene: TRBD1
J gene: TRBJ2-3
V gene: TRBV5-1
CDR3 DNA: TGCGCCAGCAGCTTGTCCGGGACAGGGATGACAGATACGCAGTATTTT
CDR3 protein: CASSLSGTGMTDTQYF

clone size: -
D gene: TRBD1
J gene: TRBJ2-7
V gene: TRBV2
CDR3 DNA: TGTGCCAGCACTAGAGACAGGGGCCCCTACGAGCAGTACTTC
CDR3 protein: CASTRDRGPYEQYF

clone size: -
D gene: -
J gene: TRBJ2-5
V gene: TRBV19
CDR3 DNA: TGTGCCAGTAGTATAAGCGGCGGGTTGGAGACCCAGTACTTC
CDR3 protein: CASSISGGLETQYF

clone size: -
D gene: -
J gene: TRBJ2-1
V gene: TRBV7-3
CDR3 DNA: TGTGCCAGCAGCGAGGTATTGGATGCGGGCTACAATGAGCAGTTCTTC
CDR3 protein: CASSEVLDAGYNEQFF

clone size: -
D gene: -
J gene: TRBJ2-1
V gene: TRBV9
CDR3 DNA: TGTGCCAGCAGCGTAGGAGGCGGGGCGACCTACAATGAGCAGTTCTTC
CDR3 protein: CASSVGGGATYNEQFF

clone size: -
D gene: -
J gene: TRBJ1-1
V gene: TRBV5-6
CDR3 DNA: TGTGCCAGCAGCTGGACAAGCAACACTGAAGCTTTCTTT
CDR3 protein: CASSWTSNTEAFF

clone size: few
D gene: TRBD2
J gene: TRBJ2-5
V gene: TRBV7-9
CDR3 DNA: TGTGCCAGCAGCTTAGGACTAGCACAAGAGACCCAGTACTTC
CDR3 protein: CASSLGLAQETQYF

clone size: -
D gene: TRBD1
J gene: TRBJ1-5
V gene: TRBV2
CDR3 DNA: TGTGCCAGCTGCCCGGGACAGGGGTATCAGCCCCAGCATTTT
CDR3 protein: CASCPGQGYQPQHF

clone size: -
D gene: TRBD1
J gene: TRBJ2-2
V gene: TRBV5-1
CDR3 DNA: TGCGCCAGCAGCTCGGGACAGGGGGCCGGGGAGCTGTTTTTT
CDR3 protein: CASSSGQGAGELFF

clone size: -
D gene: TRBD2
J gene: TRBJ2-2
V gene: TRBV7-3
CDR3 DNA: TGTGCCAGCAGCTTAGGACGGGAGGGGAGAACCGGGGAGCTGTTTTTT
CDR3 protein: CASSLGREGRTGELFF

clone size: -
D gene: -
J gene: TRBJ2-1
V gene: TRBV9
CDR3 DNA: TGTGCCAGCAGCCCGGAGGGCGGGCCAAAAAGCTCCTACAATGAGCAGTTCTTC
CDR3 protein: CASSPEGGPKSSYNEQFF

clone size: -
D gene: TRBD1
J gene: TRBJ1-1
V gene: TRBV5-4
CDR3 DNA: TGTGCCAGCAGCTTAGACAGGGGCTCGACTGAAGCTTTCTTT
CDR3 protein: CASSLDRGSTEAFF

clone size: -
D gene: -
J gene: TRBJ1-2
V gene: TRBV2
CDR3 DNA: TGTGCCAGCACCACGGACAGTAACTATGGCTACACCTTC
CDR3 protein: CASTTDSNYGYTF

clone size: once
D gene: TRBD1
J gene: TRBJ1-1
V gene: TRBV2
CDR3 DNA: TGTGCCAGCAGTGATGGACAGGGTAACACTGAAGCTTTCTTT
CDR3 protein: CASSDGQGNTEAFF

clone size: -
D gene: -
J gene: TRBJ1-3
V gene: TRBV11-1
CDR3 DNA: TGTGCCAGCAGCTCAGGACAGTTCTCTGGAAACACCATATATTTT
CDR3 protein: CASSSGQFSGNTIYF

clone size: -
D gene: TRBD1
J gene: TRBJ2-1
V gene: TRBV4-1
CDR3 DNA: TGCGCCAGCAGCCGGAACCCGGGACAGGTATCCTACAATGAGCAGTTCTTC
CDR3 protein: CASSRNPGQVSYNEQFF

clone size: -
D gene: TRBD2
J gene: TRBJ2-1
V gene: TRBV5-1
CDR3 DNA: TGCGCCAGCAGCCGGACTAGCGGGACCCCTTTGGATGAGCAGTTCTTC
CDR3 protein: CASSRTSGTPLDEQFF

clone size: -
D gene: TRBD2
J gene: TRBJ2-7
V gene: TRBV28
CDR3 DNA: TGTGCCAGCAGTTTTGTTTCTAGCGGGAGGTCCTACGAGCAGTACTTC
CDR3 protein: CASSFVSSGRSYEQYF

clone size: few
D gene: TRBD1
J gene: TRBJ2-7
V gene: TRBV19
CDR3 DNA: TGTGCCAGTAGTATGGACAGGGGATACGAGCAGTACTTC
CDR3 protein: CASSMDRGYEQYF

clone size: -
D gene: TRBD1
J gene: TRBJ2-1
V gene: TRBV9
CDR3 DNA: TGTGCCAGCAGCGTAGCCGGGACAGGCGGCAACAATGAGCAGTTCTTC
CDR3 protein: CASSVAGTGGNNEQFF

clone size: -
D gene: -
J gene: TRBJ1-1
V gene: TRBV7-9
CDR3 DNA: TGTGCCAGCAGCTTAGCGCAGGGGAAAAACACTGAAGCTTTCTTT
CDR3 protein: CASSLAQGKNTEAFF

clone size: -
D gene: TRBD1
J gene: TRBJ1-2
V gene: TRBV9
CDR3 DNA: TGTGCCAGCAGCCCAGGACAGGTCGAGTATGGCTACACCTTC
CDR3 protein: CASSPGQVEYGYTF

clone size: few
D gene: TRBD1
J gene: TRBJ1-2
V gene: TRBV28
CDR3 DNA: TGTGCCAGCAGTTTATACAGGGGGGATGGCTACACCTTC
CDR3 protein: CASSLYRGDGYTF

clone size: few
D gene: -
J gene: TRBJ2-7
V gene: TRBV19
CDR3 DNA: TGTGCCAGTAGTATATCCCAGACGGGCGAGCAGTACTTC
CDR3 protein: CASSISQTGEQYF

clone size: -
D gene: -
J gene: TRBJ2-1
V gene: TRBV4-1
CDR3 DNA: TGCGCCAGCAGCCAGGGCAACAATGAGCAGTTCTTC
CDR3 protein: CASSQGNNEQFF

clone size: once
D gene: TRBD2
J gene: TRBJ2-4
V gene: TRBV6-1
CDR3 DNA: TGTGCCAGCAGTGAAACTCCACCAGCGGGAGGGCTAAAACTAGCCAAAAACATTCAGTACTTC
CDR3 protein: CASSETPPAGGLKLAKNIQYF

clone size: few
D gene: TRBD2
J gene: TRBJ2-3
V gene: TRBV7-9
CDR3 DNA: TGTGCCAGCAGCTTAGCTAGCGGGAGCACAGATACGCAGTATTTT
CDR3 protein: CASSLASGSTDTQYF

clone size: -
D gene: TRBD1
J gene: TRBJ1-2
V gene: TRBV28
CDR3 DNA: TGTGCCACCGAGACAGGGGAGAATAACTATGGCTACACCTTC
CDR3 protein: CATETGENNYGYTF

clone size: -
D gene: TRBD1
J gene: TRBJ1-2
V gene: TRBV5-1
CDR3 DNA: TGCGCCAGCAGCAGCTTAGGACAGGGACTTGGCTACACCTTC
CDR3 protein: CASSSLGQGLGYTF

clone size: -
D gene: TRBD1
J gene: TRBJ1-5
V gene: TRBV6-1
CDR3 DNA: TGTGCCAGCAGTGAATTTGGAACAGGGGGTAATCAGCCCCAGCATTTT
CDR3 protein: CASSEFGTGGNQPQHF

clone size: -
D gene: TRBD1
J gene: TRBJ2-5
V gene: TRBV6-5
CDR3 DNA: TGTGCCAGCAGTGGACAGGGGAAGGAGACCCAGTACTTC
CDR3 protein: CASSGQGKETQYF

clone size: -
D gene: TRBD2
J gene: TRBJ2-7
V gene: TRBV6-5
CDR3 DNA: TGTGCCAGCAAGACGGGACTAGCGGGAGCCTACGAGCAGTACTTC
CDR3 protein: CASKTGLAGAYEQYF

clone size: -
D gene: TRBD2
J gene: TRBJ2-1
V gene: TRBV2
CDR3 DNA: TGTGCCAGCAGAACCGGGGGGACCCCCCTGGGTGAGCAGTTCTTC
CDR3 protein: CASRTGGTPLGEQFF

clone size: few
D gene: TRBD2
J gene: TRBJ2-7
V gene: TRBV7-9
CDR3 DNA: TGTGCCAGCAGCGAGGGAGGGTACGAGCAGTACTTC
CDR3 protein: CASSEGGYEQYF

clone size: -
D gene: TRBD1
J gene: TRBJ1-2
V gene: TRBV6-5
CDR3 DNA: TGTGCCAGCAGTTACTCGATTAGGACAGGCAACTATGGCTACACCTTC
CDR3 protein: CASSYSIRTGNYGYTF

clone size: -
D gene: TRBD1
J gene: TRBJ2-5
V gene: TRBV19
CDR3 DNA: TGTGCCAGTAGTACCCGGCCGGGACAGGGGCAAGAGACCCAGTACTTC
CDR3 protein: CASSTRPGQGQETQYF

clone size: -
D gene: TRBD2
J gene: TRBJ2-7
V gene: TRBV20-1
CDR3 DNA: TGCAGTGCCGCGACTAGCGACGAGCAGTACTTC
CDR3 protein: CSAATSDEQYF

clone size: -
D gene: -
J gene: TRBJ1-5
V gene: TRBV19
CDR3 DNA: TGTGCCAGTAGTATAGATCGGCGGTTTTTCCTGAATCAGCCCCAGCATTTT
CDR3 protein: CASSIDRRFFLNQPQHF

clone size: -
D gene: TRBD1
J gene: TRBJ1-2
V gene: TRBV5-4
CDR3 DNA: TGTGCCAGCAGCTTGGATATGGGACAGGGGAACTATGGCTACACCTTC
CDR3 protein: CASSLDMGQGNYGYTF

clone size: -
D gene: -
J gene: TRBJ1-4
V gene: TRBV5-1
CDR3 DNA: TGCGCCAGCAGCCTCGGAGGAGGTGAAAAACTGTTTTTT
CDR3 protein: CASSLGGGEKLFF

clone size: -
D gene: -
J gene: TRBJ1-3
V gene: TRBV5-4
CDR3 DNA: TGTGCCAGCAGCTTACCCCAGGGGGGAAACACCATATATTTT
CDR3 protein: CASSLPQGGNTIYF

clone size: -
D gene: TRBD1
J gene: TRBJ1-2
V gene: TRBV27
CDR3 DNA: TGTGCCAGCAGACCAGCGGACAGGATGTATGGCTACACCTTC
CDR3 protein: CASRPADRMYGYTF

clone size: -
D gene: TRBD1
J gene: TRBJ1-4
V gene: TRBV27
CDR3 DNA: TGTGCCAGCAGTTTATCGGGGACAGGGCGTGAAAAACTGTTTTTT
CDR3 protein: CASSLSGTGREKLFF

clone size: -
D gene: TRBD1
J gene: TRBJ2-5
V gene: TRBV5-5
CDR3 DNA: TGTGCCAGCAGCGACAGGGAAGAAGAGACCCAGTACTTC
CDR3 protein: CASSDREEETQYF

clone size: -
D gene: -
J gene: TRBJ2-1
V gene: TRBV7-2
CDR3 DNA: TGTGCCAGCAGCTCCCGTTGGGGGGCCGGGGGGAATGAGCAGTTCTTC
CDR3 protein: CASSSRWGAGGNEQFF